A single sample gave rise to the 2 T cell receptor beta chains below, sequenced in a study of T-cell reconstitution after alpha-beta-depleted transplantation in children. A TCRbeta library incorporating unique molecular identifiers was prepared. TCRdb re-derived calls from the PCR reads in MiXCR, one entry per CDR3 protein. Seen here are more than 400,000 distinct CDR3 sequences, about 40% observed once, and the top ten hold 25% to 30%. The starting material was PBMCs, obtained before TCRalphabeta/CD19-depleted stem cell transplant. Receptor source: a girl aged 2-9 years with aplastic anemia, due to receive a stem cell transplant.

This chain uses TRBV10-3 with TRBJ2-7; tentatively, D is TRBD2 (5 bases). V gave up 10 bases and J gave up 0 bases, with 25 bases separating them. Looked up from germline, CDR1 is ENHRY and CDR2 is SYGVKD. The CDR3 length is 17 residues. The CDR3, as DNA: TGTGCCAAACGGGAAAACGGAGGATACTCGAGCTCCTACGAGCAGTACTTC. This encodes CAKRENGGYSSSYEQYF.

The chain recombines TRBV29-1 with TRBJ2-3; D is unclear. CDR3 length: 12 residues. The ends were cut back, 4 bases at V and 4 bases at J, with 9 bases in the middle. Germline V lookup: CDR1 SQVTM, CDR2 ANQGSEA. The CDR3 region is CSVGIGSDTQYF. CDR3 DNA sequence: TGCAGCGTTGGAATCGGCTCAGATACGCAGTATTTT.